Shown below are 8 T cell receptor beta chains from a single sample sequenced in a study of CD4 and CD8 cells across lung adenocarcinoma regions. One entry per CDR3 protein results from TCRdb running MiXCR on the PCR reads. The sample records tens of thousands of distinct CDR3 sequences, around 50% being singletons. The sequenced sample consisted of CD8+ T cells from the center of a lung tumor. The receptors shown here come from a male donor with lung adenocarcinoma. The CD4 and CD8 labels of this study may be unreliable.

This clonotype has only one observation. V usage is TRBV27 and J usage is TRBJ2-3, with D perhaps matching TRBD2 (7 bases). The CDR3 consists of 15 residues. V shed 6 bases and J shed 9 bases, with 22 bases lying between them. Germline values: CDR1 MNHEY, CDR2 SMNVEV (reference sequence). The CDR3 reads CASSPGGGGTNTQYF. DNA of the CDR3: TGTGCCAGCAGCCCGGGGGGCGGAGGGACAAACACGCAGTATTTT.

This clonotype appeared a few times. The genes are TRBV7-2 and TRBJ1-2, with 7 nucleotides matching TRBD1. CDR3 length: 14 amino acids. V was pared by 1 base and J by 5 bases, with 4 bases of the junction left unmatched. Per the germline V gene, CDR1 is SGHTA and CDR2 is FQGNSA. CDR3 DNA sequence: TGTGCCAGCAGCTTAGACAGGGGACCTTATGGCTACACCTTC. As protein: CASSLDRGPYGYTF.

This clonotype was seen a few times. This chain uses TRBV6-5 with TRBJ2-3; weak D call: TRBD2 (6 bases). V shed 2 bases and J shed 1 base, with 10 bases lying between them. Per the germline V gene, CDR1 is MNHEY and CDR2 is SVGAGI. CDR3 size: 15 residues. CDR3 sequence reads: CASSYRASGTDTQYF. DNA of the CDR3: TGTGCCAGCAGTTACCGGGCTAGCGGCACAGATACGCAGTATTTT.

V is TRBV10-1 and J is TRBJ2-1; D is possibly TRBD1 (5 bases). V lost 8 bases and J 7 bases, leaving 12 bases between the germline ends. Germline loops: CDR1 WNHNN, CDR2 SYGVQD (reference sequence). There are 12 residues in the CDR3. The CDR3 DNA follows: TGCGCCAGCGGCCGGACACAAAATGAGCAGTTCTTC. Translation: CASGRTQNEQFF.

Of note for this clonotype: Its ends do not fully match the called genes, so a read error is possible. This sequence joins TRBV10-1 and TRBJ2-2, with 7 bases lining up with TRBD1. This CDR3 is built from 15 residues. Germline CDR1 reads WNHNN; CDR2 reads SYGVQD (reference sequence). CDR3 in DNA: TGCGCCAGCAGCCACAGGGGTAGGAACACCGGGGCGCTGTATTTT. It specifies CASSHRGRNTGALYF.

This clonotype was seen ten or more times. The rearrangement uses TRBV27 and TRBJ2-1, with TRBD2 identical over 7 bases. There are 19 residues in the CDR3. With V trimmed by 1 base and J by 0 bases, 12 bases remained unmatched. CDR1 and CDR2 (germline): MNHEY, SMNVEV (reference sequence). This chain's CDR3 is CASSLWGLGGVSSYNEQFF. CDR3 nucleotide sequence: TGTGCCAGCAGTTTATGGGGGTTGGGGGGGGTGAGCTCCTACAATGAGCAGTTCTTC.

In its sample, this clonotype was seen many times. A read error may be the cause here, since a much bigger clone is one base away. The chain couples TRBV6-5 to TRBJ2-1, with 11 bases fitting TRBD2. Trimming took 5 bases from V and 10 from J; bases not matched to a gene: 10. The CDR3 has 15 amino acids. Germline V gene data show CDR1 as MNHEY and CDR2 as SVGAGI. CDR3 bases: TGTGCCAGCAGTACTCGGACTAGCGGGTACTACGAGCAGTTCTTC. Translation gives CASSTRTSGYYEQFF.

The chain uses TRBV12-3 or TRBV12-4 and TRBJ2-2; D uncertain. The length of the CDR3 is 14 residues. The CDR3 loop is CASQPNANTGELFF. The CDR3, as DNA: TGTGCATCTCAACCGAACGCGAACACCGGGGAGCTGTTTTTT.